The 8 T cell receptor beta chains presented below share a single source sample, sequenced in a study of blood T cell repertoires in COVID-19. Here immunoSEQ multiplex PCR was the method, and the copy in TCRdb shows in-frame clones only, minus some. There are about 140,000 clones in the sample; about four fifths occur only once, and 4% lies in the top ten. Sequencing was done on a sample of peripheral blood. The receptor source for this set is a woman aged 60-75 years with acute or convalescent COVID-19.

The V and J genes are TRBV3-1 (or the pseudogene TRBV3-2) and TRBJ1-2, with TRBD1 identical over 8 bases. The length of the CDR3 is 15 residues. V shed 2 bases, J shed 5 bases, and the junction held 7 bases outside the gene matches. Germline V lookup: CDR1 LGHDT, CDR2 YNNKEL (reference sequence). The CDR3 loop reads CASSQFSTGEYGYTF. The DNA for the CDR3 is TGTGCCAGCAGCCAATTTTCGACAGGGGAATATGGCTACACCTTC.

CDR3 in DNA: TGTGCCAGCAGCTTAACTGGCGGACACGGCTATGGCTACACCTTC. Translation: CASSLTGGHGYGYTF. The chain is built from TRBV11-3 and TRBJ1-2; perhaps TRBD1 as D (5 bases). Deletions cut 2 bases from V and 4 bases from J, with 14 bases between. CDR1 and CDR2 (germline): SGHNT, YENEEA. There are 15 residues in the CDR3.

V is TRBV6-1 and J is TRBJ1-5, with TRBD1 matching 7 bases. CDR3 length: 16 residues. V gave up 3 bases and J gave up 4 bases; unmatched junction bases: 9. CDR1 MNHNS and CDR2 SASEGT come from the germline V gene. The CDR3 DNA sequence: TGTGCCAGCAGTGATAGGGGCAGGGGGAAAAATCAGCCCCAGCATTTT. As protein: CASSDRGRGKNQPQHF.

V is TRBV7-8 and J is TRBJ2-5, with TRBD2 matching over 14 bases. The CDR3 spans 19 residues. The ends lost 3 bases at V and 0 bases at J; junction bases unmatched: 9. Looked up from germline, CDR1 is SGHVS and CDR2 is FQNEAQ. CDR3 nucleotides: TGTGCCAGCAGCTTGCTATCGGGACTAGCGGGAGTTCACCAAGAGACCCAGTACTTC. Protein: CASSLLSGLAGVHQETQYF.

This clone showed up just once. This sequence joins TRBV7-2 and TRBJ1-3; 7 nucleotides line up with TRBD1. Germline CDR1 reads SGHTA; CDR2 reads FQGNSA. The CDR3 has 16 amino acids. Germline trimming cut 5 bases from V and 0 bases from J; bases unmatched to any gene: 7. The CDR3 nucleotides read TGTGCCAGCAGCCGCGCTGGGACAGCCTCTGGAAACACCATATATTTT. Amino acid sequence: CASSRAGTASGNTIYF.

The J gene is TRBJ2-3, the V gene TRBV24-1; 7 bases agree with TRBD1. The ends lost 2 bases at V and 2 bases at J; junction bases unmatched: 12. Germline CDR1 is KGHDR and CDR2 is SFDVKD. This CDR3 has 18 amino acids. The CDR3 DNA reads as TGTGCCACCAGTGATTACACAGGGGACAACCTGATCACAGATACGCAGTATTTT. Its protein is CATSDYTGDNLITDTQYF.

The V call is TRBV7-5, the J call TRBJ2-4; the table gives TRBD2 as D, unverified against the DNA. TRBV7-5 is a documented pseudogene. The CDR3 totals 17 residues. CDR3 in amino acids: CARSLWVDWTIQNIQYF. In DNA, the CDR3 is TGTGCCAGAAGCTTATGGGTGGACTGGACTATCCAAAACATTCAGTACTTC.

V is TRBV28 and J is TRBJ1-4, with 9 bases identical to TRBD1. J lost 8 bases, V lost 8 bases, and 12 bases had no gene match. There are 15 residues in the CDR3. From germline, CDR1 is MDHEN and CDR2 SYDVKM. The CDR3 sequence: CASARLGQGQEKLFF. DNA for the CDR3: TGTGCCAGCGCCCGACTCGGACAGGGGCAAGAAAAACTGTTTTTT. The entire variable domain, with the rest obtained from reference TRBV28 and TRBJ1-4, is as follows: DVKVTQSSRYLVKRTGEKVFLECVQDMDHENMFWYRQDPGLGLRLIYFSYDVKMKEKGDIPEGYSVSREKKERFSLILESASTNQTSMYLCASARLGQGQEKLFFGSGTQLSVL.